Detailed here is one TCR beta chain. Its target is unknown. The sample comes from a study of immune evolution from preneoplasia to lung adenocarcinoma. Points from the study as a whole: Normal lung had highest clonality; later lesions appeared denser, more diverse.

Patient tissue came from resections in Japan or China, 2014–2017. TCRdb's table, derived via immunoSEQ multiplex PCR, lists solely in-frame clones and lacks some. The sample carries about 40,000 clones, roughly four fifths recorded once. The germline V gene encodes CDR1 GTSNPN and CDR2 SVGIG (reference sequence). The germline V and J ends were trimmed by 2 bases and 4 bases, with 15 bases remaining between them. The CDR3 loop spans 15 amino acids. The chain employs TRBV30 and TRBJ2-1, with a possible D match to TRBD2 (6 bases). This clonotype was sampled from a person in their sixties with lung adenocarcinoma. Sequenced sample: FFPE invasive lung adenocarcinoma tissue. In nucleotides, the CDR3 is TGTGCCTGGAGTTCTAATAGCGGACTTTACAATGAGCAGTTCTTC. Its protein product is CAWSSNSGLYNEQFF.